This T cell receptor beta chain is from a study of T cell clonality in common variable immunodeficiency. Points from the study as a whole: What drives increased CVID clonality needs T cell subpopulation sequencing. Shared TCRbeta clones were fewer between CVID subjects than controls. Compared with healthy controls, CVID subjects showed increased TCRbeta clonality, mostly in about a third.

Method: immunoSEQ multiplex PCR; TCRdb's copy keeps in-frame clones and lacks some. The table lists about 66,000 clones, with no singletons. The sample holds many counts of this clone. The antigen is not known. The read ends 3 residues shy of where the CDR3 ends; the end is completed using the germline J gene. There are 14 residues in the CDR3. Between the trimmed V and J ends, which lost 1 base and 3 bases, there was a span of 8 bases. The germline CDR1 and CDR2 sequences are SGHAT and FQNNGV. What was sequenced was peripheral blood mononuclear cells. The sequence was obtained from a person aged 18 to 70 in good health. The chain has TRBV11-2 and TRBJ2-3; TRBD2 is a possible D gene (5 bases). The CDR3 region is CASSLGPGTDTQYF. The sequenced CDR3 bases are TGTGCCAGCAGCTTAGGGCCGGGGACAGATACG.